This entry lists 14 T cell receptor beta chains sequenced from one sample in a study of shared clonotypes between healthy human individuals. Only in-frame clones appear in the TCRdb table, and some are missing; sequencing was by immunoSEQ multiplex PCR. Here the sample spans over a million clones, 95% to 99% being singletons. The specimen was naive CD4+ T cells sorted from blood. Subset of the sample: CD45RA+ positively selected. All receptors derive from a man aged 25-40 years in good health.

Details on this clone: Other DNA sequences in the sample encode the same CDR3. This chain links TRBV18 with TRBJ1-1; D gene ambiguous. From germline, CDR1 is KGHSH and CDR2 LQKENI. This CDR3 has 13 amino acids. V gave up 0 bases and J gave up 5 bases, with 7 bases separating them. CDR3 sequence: CASSPPSRTEAFF. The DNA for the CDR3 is TGTGCCAGCTCACCACCATCTAGAACTGAAGCTTTCTTT.

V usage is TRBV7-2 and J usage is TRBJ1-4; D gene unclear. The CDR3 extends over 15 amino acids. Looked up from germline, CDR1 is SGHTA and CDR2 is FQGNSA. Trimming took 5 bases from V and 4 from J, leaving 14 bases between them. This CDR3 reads CASSPRGWGNEKLFF. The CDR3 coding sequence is TGTGCCAGCAGCCCGAGAGGCTGGGGTAATGAAAAACTGTTTTTT.

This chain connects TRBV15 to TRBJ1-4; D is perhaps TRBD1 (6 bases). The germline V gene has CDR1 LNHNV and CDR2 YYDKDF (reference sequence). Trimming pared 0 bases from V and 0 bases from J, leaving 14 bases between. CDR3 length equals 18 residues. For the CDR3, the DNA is TGTGCCACCAGCAGAGATAAAGGGACAACTGCAACTAATGAAAAACTGTTTTTT. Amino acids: CATSRDKGTTATNEKLFF. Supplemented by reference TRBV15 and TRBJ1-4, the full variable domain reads DAMVIQNPRYQVTQFGKPVTLSCSQTLNHNVMYWYQQKSSQAPKLLFHYYDKDFNNEADTPDNFQSRRPNTSFCFLDIRSPGLGDTAMYLCATSRDKGTTATNEKLFFGSGTQLSVL.

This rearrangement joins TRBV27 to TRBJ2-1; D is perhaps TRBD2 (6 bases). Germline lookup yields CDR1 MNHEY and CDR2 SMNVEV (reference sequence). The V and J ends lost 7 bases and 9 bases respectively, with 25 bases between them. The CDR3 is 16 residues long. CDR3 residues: CASTTIAALRTVEQFF. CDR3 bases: TGTGCCAGCACTACAATAGCGGCCCTCAGAACAGTTGAGCAGTTCTTC.

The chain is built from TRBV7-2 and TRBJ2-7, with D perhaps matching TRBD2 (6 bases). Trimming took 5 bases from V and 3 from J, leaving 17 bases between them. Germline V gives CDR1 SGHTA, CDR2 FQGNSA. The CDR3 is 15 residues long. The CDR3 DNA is TGTGCCAGCAGCCCTCAAATAGCGGAGTTCTACGAGCAGTACTTC. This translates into CASSPQIAEFYEQYF.

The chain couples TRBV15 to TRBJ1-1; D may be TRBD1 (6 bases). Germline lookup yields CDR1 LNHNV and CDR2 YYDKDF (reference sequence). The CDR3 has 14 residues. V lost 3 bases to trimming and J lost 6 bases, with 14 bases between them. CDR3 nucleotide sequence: TGTGCCACCAGCAGGCTACAGGGTGGATCTGAAGCTTTCTTT. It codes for CATSRLQGGSEAFF.

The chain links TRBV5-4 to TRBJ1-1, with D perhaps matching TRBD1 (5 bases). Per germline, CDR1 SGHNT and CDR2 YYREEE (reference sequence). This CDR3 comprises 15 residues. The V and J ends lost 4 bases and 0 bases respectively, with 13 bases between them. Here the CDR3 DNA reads TGTGCCAGCAGCCAGGGATCCCCCATGAACACTGAAGCTTTCTTT. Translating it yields CASSQGSPMNTEAFF.

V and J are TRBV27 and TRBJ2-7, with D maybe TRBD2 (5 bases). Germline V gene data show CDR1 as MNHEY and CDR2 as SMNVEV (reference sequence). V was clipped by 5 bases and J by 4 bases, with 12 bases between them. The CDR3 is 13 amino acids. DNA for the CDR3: TGTGCCAGCAGTCGGGAAGGGAATTACGAGCAGTACTTC. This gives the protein CASSREGNYEQYF.

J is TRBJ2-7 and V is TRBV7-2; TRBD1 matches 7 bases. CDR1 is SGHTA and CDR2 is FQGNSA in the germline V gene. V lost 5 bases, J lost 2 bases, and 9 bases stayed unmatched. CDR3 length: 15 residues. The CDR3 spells CASSARQGAAYEQYF. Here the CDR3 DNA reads TGTGCCAGCAGCGCAAGACAGGGCGCGGCCTACGAGCAGTACTTC. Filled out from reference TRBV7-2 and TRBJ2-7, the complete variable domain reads GAGVSQSPSNKVTEKGKDVELRCDPISGHTALYWYRQSLGQGLEFLIYFQGNSAPDKSGLPSDRFSAERTGGSVSTLTIQRTQQEDSAVYLCASSARQGAAYEQYFGPGTRLTVT.

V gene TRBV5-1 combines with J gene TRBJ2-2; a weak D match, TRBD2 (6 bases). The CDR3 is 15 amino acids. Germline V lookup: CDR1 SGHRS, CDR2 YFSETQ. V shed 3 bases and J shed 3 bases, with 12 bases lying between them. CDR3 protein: CASSSLRGYTGELFF. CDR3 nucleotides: TGCGCCAGCAGCTCCCTTCGGGGGTACACCGGGGAGCTGTTTTTT. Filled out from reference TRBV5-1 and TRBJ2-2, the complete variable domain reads KAGVTQTPRYLIKTRGQQVTLSCSPISGHRSVSWYQQTPGQGLQFLFEYFSETQRNKGNFPGRFSGRQFSNSRSEMNVSTLELGDSALYLCASSSLRGYTGELFFGEGSRLTVL.

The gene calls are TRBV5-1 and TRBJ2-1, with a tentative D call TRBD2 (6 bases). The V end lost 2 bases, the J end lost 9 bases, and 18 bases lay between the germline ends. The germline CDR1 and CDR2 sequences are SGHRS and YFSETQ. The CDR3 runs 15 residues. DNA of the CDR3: TGCGCCAGCAGCTTCGGCGGGATAAGGGAAAGTGAGCAGTTCTTC. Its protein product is CASSFGGIRESEQFF.

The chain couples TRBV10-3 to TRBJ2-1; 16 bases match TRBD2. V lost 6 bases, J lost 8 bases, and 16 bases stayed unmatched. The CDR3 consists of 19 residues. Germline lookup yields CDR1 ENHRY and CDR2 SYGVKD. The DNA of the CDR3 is TGTGCCATCAGAATGGGGATGGGGACTAGCGGGAGGGCCAGGGATGAGCAGTTCTTC. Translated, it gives CAIRMGMGTSGRARDEQFF.

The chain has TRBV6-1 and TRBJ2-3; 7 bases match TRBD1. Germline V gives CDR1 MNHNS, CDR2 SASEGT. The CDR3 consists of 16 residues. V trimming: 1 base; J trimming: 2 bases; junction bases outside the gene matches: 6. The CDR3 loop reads CASSEGGTVNTDTQYF. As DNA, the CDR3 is TGTGCCAGCAGTGAAGGAGGGACAGTGAACACAGATACGCAGTATTTT.

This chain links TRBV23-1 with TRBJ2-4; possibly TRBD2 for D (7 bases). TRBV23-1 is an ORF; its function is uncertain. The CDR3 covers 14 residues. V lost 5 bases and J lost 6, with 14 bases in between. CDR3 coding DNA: TGCGCCAGCAGTTTAAACAGGGAGGGAAACATTCAGTACTTC. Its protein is CASSLNREGNIQYF.